This TCR beta chain stems from a study of type 1 regulatory T cells (TCRdb year 2021). With respect to the entire study: The study characterized an in vitro protocol that generated a Tr1-enriched, alloantigen-specific CD4 T cell product named T-allo10. T-allo10 was being evaluated clinically in patients with hematological malignancies who were receiving allogeneic hematopoietic stem cell transplantation.

Sequencing instrument: Illumina MiSeq. TCRdb reanalyzed the raw reads on its own, using fastp at Q25 for trimming and MiXCR for clone calling, and kept in-frame beta chains. Each entry merges the rows of one CDR3 protein and shows their most common DNA and genes. The sample table lists 70,000 or so distinct CDR3 sequences, roughly 20% of them with a count of one. The ten largest make up roughly 8.3% of the sample. On the study overall, not on this receptor specifically: A more restricted TCR repertoire was observed in Tr1 cells than in non-Tr1 cells, and this restriction was interpreted in the study as alloantigen-induced clonal expansion.

This clonotype was detected only once. Its antigen is not yet known. No base qualities exist here, and no much larger clone lies one base off it. Single-read evidence is weak. This TCR was recovered from a human donor in good health. Sequencing was done on a sample of cultured type 1 regulatory T (Tr1) cells, either the whole culture or a sorted fraction (not recorded which). What this sample's cell subset or site label stands for: type 1 regulatory T cells sorted from the T-allo10 product.

For the CDR3, the sequence is CASSQRGETQYF. The DNA sequence is TGTGCCAGCAGCCAACGTGGGGAGACCCAGTACTTC. This receptor chain uses TRBV3-1 and TRBJ2-5; the D gene lacks a confident call. V and J are truncated by 2 bases and 5 bases respectively, leaving an intervening sequence of 6 bases. In the germline V gene (reference sequence), CDR1 corresponds to LGHDT and CDR2 to YNNKEL. The CDR3, cysteine through phenylalanine, is 12 amino acids long. Solely the CDR3 DNA is kept, with 36 bases framed from the first base.